This T cell receptor (beta chain) was profiled in a study of tumour-infiltrating T cells in Burkitt lymphoma. Study details: Productive clonality predicted overall and progression-free survival.

With 5 bases removed from V and 4 bases from J, the gap between germline ends came to 11 bases. This CDR3 is 14 amino acids long. From germline, CDR1 is SNHLY and CDR2 FYNNEI. Assay used: immunoSEQ multiplex PCR; TCRdb lists only in-frame clones, some missing. The sample carries approximately 4,000 clones, roughly four fifths recorded once. This receptor was obtained from a human donor with diffuse large B-cell lymphoma. Some clones in this sample may be carry-over from other donors' samples. The chain links TRBV2 to TRBJ2-2, with D maybe TRBD1 (5 bases). What was sequenced was tumor tissue. The CDR3 DNA reads as TGTGCCAGCAGTCGACAGAGTAGCACCGGGGAGCTGTTTTTT. Translated: CASSRQSSTGELFF.